The 14 T cell receptor beta chains reported below all come from one sample, sequenced in a study of Ad26.COV2.S vaccination and SARS-CoV-2 variants. As for treatment: about 20 received Ad26.COV2.S at low or high dose, single or two shots; 5 received placebo; per-sample allocation not given. The investigators took samples on day 63 after the first vaccine or placebo injection. Libraries were prepared by immunoSEQ multiplex PCR; TCRdb keeps only in-frame clonotypes and omits some of them. The sample has 350,000 to 450,000 clones, about nine tenths seen once. Sequences were derived from peripheral blood, sampled in a trial of Ad26.COV2.S vaccine versus placebo. These receptors came from a person between 18 and 65 years old who received the Ad26.COV2.S COVID-19 vaccine or a placebo.

This chain links TRBV4-1 with TRBJ1-5, with D maybe TRBD1 (5 bases). The CDR3 is made up of 16 amino acids. V lost 0 bases and J 6 bases, leaving 15 bases between the germline ends. CDR1 and CDR2 (germline): MGHRA, YSYEKL. The CDR3 DNA reads as TGCGCCAGCAGCCAAGAAAGAGCGGGGGTGAGTCAGCCCCAGCATTTT. Its protein is CASSQERAGVSQPQHF.

The chain combines TRBV7-2 with TRBJ2-7, with a tentative D call TRBD2 (5 bases). The V and J ends lost 1 base and 7 bases respectively, with 20 bases between them. There are 16 residues in the CDR3. Germline values: CDR1 SGHTA, CDR2 FQGNSA. The CDR3 DNA follows: TGTGCCAGCAGCTTAGTCTGGGCGGCTAGCCGGTTAGAGCAGTACTTC. The encoded protein is CASSLVWAASRLEQYF.

Written as DNA, the CDR3 is TGTGCCAGCAGCCCGGGACTAGCGTTAACAGATACGCAGTATTTT. It codes for CASSPGLALTDTQYF. The chain is built from TRBV11-2 and TRBJ2-3; 10 bases fit TRBD2. Germline trimming cut 5 bases from V and 3 bases from J; bases unmatched to any gene: 5. The CDR3 is 15 residues long. The germline gives CDR1 SGHAT, CDR2 FQNNGV.

This sequence joins TRBV7-2 and TRBJ2-5, with D perhaps matching TRBD2 (6 bases). The V gene lost 1 base and the J gene lost 5 bases, with 11 bases spanning the gap. In germline, CDR1 is SGHTA, CDR2 FQGNSA. The CDR3 is 14 amino acids. The CDR3 sequence: CASSLDYGGETQYF. The CDR3 DNA sequence: TGTGCCAGCAGCTTAGATTATGGGGGGGAGACCCAGTACTTC.

The chain joins TRBV4-2 to TRBJ2-3, with D possibly matching TRBD2 (5 bases). The germline CDR1 and CDR2 sequences are LGHNA and YNFKEQ. The CDR3 has 19 residues. Trimming left V 2 bases short and J 1 base short, with 22 bases between. The CDR3 region is CASSQRPPTQRTRTDTQYF. The CDR3, as DNA: TGTGCCAGCAGCCAACGACCACCCACCCAGCGGACTCGCACAGATACGCAGTATTTT.

In its sample, this clone was seen once. The chain carries TRBV11-2 and TRBJ2-7; 9 bases fit TRBD2. The CDR3 is 14 amino acids. V trimming: 6 bases; J trimming: 6 bases; junction bases outside the gene matches: 9. The germline CDR1 and CDR2 sequences are SGHAT and FQNNGV. CDR3 region: CASRPAGGVLEQYF. In DNA form, the CDR3 reads TGTGCCAGCAGACCTGCGGGGGGGGTGCTCGAGCAGTACTTC.

The J gene is TRBJ2-3, the V gene TRBV11-2, with a weak D call TRBD1 (7 bases). Germline V CDR1 and CDR2: SGHAT, FQNNGV. CDR3 length: 17 amino acids. V lost 1 base and J lost 0, with 14 bases in between. Here the CDR3 DNA reads TGTGCCAGCAGCTTAGGAGGGGGCGGGATTAGCACAGATACGCAGTATTTT. Translation gives CASSLGGGGISTDTQYF.

The chain uses TRBV7-9 and TRBJ2-2, with TRBD2 matching 11 bases. The CDR3 length is 15 residues. Trimming removed 5 bases from V and 4 bases from J; junction bases left unmatched: 3. The germline V gene has CDR1 SEHNR and CDR2 FQNEAQ (reference sequence). The chain's CDR3 is CASSTLAGGTGELFF. The CDR3 DNA reads as TGTGCCAGCAGCACTCTAGCGGGGGGCACCGGGGAGCTGTTTTTT.

This clone was detected a few times. This rearrangement joins TRBV12-3 or TRBV12-4 to TRBJ2-7, with D possibly matching TRBD1 (7 bases). The CDR3 runs 13 residues. The germline V and J ends were trimmed by 6 bases and 5 bases, with 14 bases remaining between them. The CDR3 protein is CASSPGGGHEQYF. CDR3 nucleotides: TGTGCCAGCAGCCCAGGGGGAGGACACGAGCAGTACTTC.

J is TRBJ1-1 and V is TRBV2; D is undetermined. CDR1 is SNHLY, CDR2 FYNNEI, per germline. This CDR3 contains 14 residues. The germline V and J ends were trimmed by 6 bases and 0 bases, with 11 bases remaining between them. This chain's CDR3 is CASRQDGMNTEAFF. The DNA for the CDR3 is TGTGCCAGCAGACAAGACGGAATGAACACTGAAGCTTTCTTT.

This chain connects TRBV14 to TRBJ2-7; 11 nucleotides line up with TRBD2. The CDR3 totals 15 residues. J was trimmed by 3 bases and V by 7 bases; bases with no gene match: 8. The germline CDR1 and CDR2 sequences are SGHDN and FVKESK. This CDR3 is CASTPGTSGLYEQYF. For the CDR3, the DNA is TGTGCCAGCACTCCTGGGACTAGCGGCCTCTACGAGCAGTACTTC.

CDR3 DNA: TGTGCCTGGACGTCGGGACCCCCGGGATTAGGCTATGGCTACACCTTC. Protein sequence: CAWTSGPPGLGYGYTF. This chain joins TRBV30 and TRBJ1-2; TRBD1 is a possible D gene (5 bases). CDR1 and CDR2 from the germline V gene are GTSNPN and SVGIG (reference sequence). The V gene lost 4 bases and the J gene lost 4 bases, with 22 bases spanning the gap. The CDR3 runs to 16 residues.

The chain joins TRBV24-1 to TRBJ2-5; D is perhaps TRBD1 (5 bases). From germline, CDR1 is KGHDR and CDR2 SFDVKD. The CDR3 contains 14 residues. V was trimmed by 3 bases and J by 5 bases, leaving 12 bases between them. Here the CDR3 reads CATSDPRELETQYF. CDR3 bases: TGTGCCACCAGTGATCCCAGGGAATTGGAGACCCAGTACTTC.

The rearrangement joins TRBV7-3 to TRBJ2-6; D is possibly TRBD2 (6 bases). V lost 1 base and J lost 0, with 13 bases in between. The length of the CDR3 is 18 residues. CDR1 is SGHTA, CDR2 FQGTGA, per germline. CDR3 amino acids: CASSLIGGTPSGANVLTF. For the CDR3, the DNA is TGTGCCAGCAGCTTAATCGGGGGAACTCCCTCTGGGGCCAACGTCCTGACTTTC.